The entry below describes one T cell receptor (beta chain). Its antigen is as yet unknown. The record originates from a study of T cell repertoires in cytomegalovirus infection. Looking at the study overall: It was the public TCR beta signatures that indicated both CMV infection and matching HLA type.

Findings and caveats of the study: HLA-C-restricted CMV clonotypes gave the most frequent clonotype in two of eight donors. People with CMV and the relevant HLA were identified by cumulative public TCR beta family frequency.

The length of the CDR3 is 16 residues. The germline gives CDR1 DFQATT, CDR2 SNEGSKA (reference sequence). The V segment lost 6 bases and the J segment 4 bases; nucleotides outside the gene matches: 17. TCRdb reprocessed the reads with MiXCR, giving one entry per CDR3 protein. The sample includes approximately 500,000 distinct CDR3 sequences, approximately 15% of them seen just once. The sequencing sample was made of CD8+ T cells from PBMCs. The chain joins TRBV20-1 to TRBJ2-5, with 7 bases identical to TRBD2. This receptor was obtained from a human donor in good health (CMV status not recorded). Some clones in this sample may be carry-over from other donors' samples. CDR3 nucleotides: TGCAGTGCCTCTAATAAACTCTCAGGGAGGGTAGAGACCCAGTACTTC. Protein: CSASNKLSGRVETQYF.